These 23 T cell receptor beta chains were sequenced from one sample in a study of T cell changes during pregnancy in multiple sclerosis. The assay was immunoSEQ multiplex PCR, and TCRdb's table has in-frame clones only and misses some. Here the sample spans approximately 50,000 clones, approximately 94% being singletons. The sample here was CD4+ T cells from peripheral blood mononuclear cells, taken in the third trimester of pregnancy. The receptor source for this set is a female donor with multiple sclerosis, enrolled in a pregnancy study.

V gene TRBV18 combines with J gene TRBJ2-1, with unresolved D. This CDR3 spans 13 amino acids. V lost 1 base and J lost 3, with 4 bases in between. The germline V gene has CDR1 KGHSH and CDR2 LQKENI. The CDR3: CASSPLYYNEQFF. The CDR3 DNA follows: TGTGCCAGCTCACCACTTTACTACAATGAGCAGTTCTTC.

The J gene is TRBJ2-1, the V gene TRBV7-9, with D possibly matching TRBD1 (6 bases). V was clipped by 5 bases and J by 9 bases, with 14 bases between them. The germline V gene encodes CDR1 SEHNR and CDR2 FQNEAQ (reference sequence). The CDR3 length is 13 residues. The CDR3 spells CASSQAGVGEQFF. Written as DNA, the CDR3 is TGTGCCAGCAGCCAAGCAGGGGTTGGTGAGCAGTTCTTC.

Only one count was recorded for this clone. CDR3 sequence reads: CASSASGRASTDTQYF. The CDR3 nucleotides read TGTGCCAGCAGCGCTAGCGGGAGGGCCTCGACAGATACGCAGTATTTT. This chain links TRBV9 with TRBJ2-3, with 12 positions matching TRBD2. V dropped 3 bases and J dropped 3; count of bases not matched to a gene: 5. This CDR3 is built from 16 residues. The germline CDR1 and CDR2 sequences are SGDLS and YYNGEE.

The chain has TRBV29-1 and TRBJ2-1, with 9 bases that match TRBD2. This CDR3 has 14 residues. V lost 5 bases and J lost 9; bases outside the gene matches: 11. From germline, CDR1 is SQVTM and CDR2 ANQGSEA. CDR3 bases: TGCAGCGTTCGGCGGGAGGGCCGGAAGGGTGAGCAGTTCTTC. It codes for CSVRREGRKGEQFF.

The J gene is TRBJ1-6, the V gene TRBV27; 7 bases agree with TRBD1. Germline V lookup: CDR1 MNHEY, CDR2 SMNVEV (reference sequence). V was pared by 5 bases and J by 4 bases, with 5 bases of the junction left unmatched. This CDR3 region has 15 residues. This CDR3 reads CASSPPDRYNSPLHF. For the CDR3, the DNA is TGTGCCAGCAGTCCCCCGGACAGGTATAATTCACCCCTCCACTTT.

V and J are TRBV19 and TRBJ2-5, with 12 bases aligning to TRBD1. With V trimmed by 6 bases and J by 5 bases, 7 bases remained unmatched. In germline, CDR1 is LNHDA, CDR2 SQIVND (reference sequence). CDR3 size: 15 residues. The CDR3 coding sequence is TGTGCCAGTAGGTCCGGGACAGGGGGCGCGGAGACCCAGTACTTC. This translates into CASRSGTGGAETQYF.

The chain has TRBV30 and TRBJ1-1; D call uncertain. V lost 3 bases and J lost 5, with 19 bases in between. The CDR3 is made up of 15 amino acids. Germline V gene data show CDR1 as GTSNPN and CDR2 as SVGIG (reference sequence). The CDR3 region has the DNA TGTGCCTGGAGATTAGCGACAAATTTTGGGACTGAAGCTTTCTTT. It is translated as CAWRLATNFGTEAFF.

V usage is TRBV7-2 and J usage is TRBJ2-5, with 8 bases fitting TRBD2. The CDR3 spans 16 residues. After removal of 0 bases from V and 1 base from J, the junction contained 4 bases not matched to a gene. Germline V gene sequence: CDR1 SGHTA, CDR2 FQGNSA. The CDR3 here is CASSLARTSRQETQYF. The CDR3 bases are TGTGCCAGCAGCTTAGCACGGACTAGCCGCCAAGAGACCCAGTACTTC.

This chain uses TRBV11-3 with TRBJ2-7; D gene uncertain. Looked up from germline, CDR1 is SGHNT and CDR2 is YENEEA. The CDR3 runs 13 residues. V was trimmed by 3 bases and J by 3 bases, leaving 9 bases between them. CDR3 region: CASSLSGLYEQYF. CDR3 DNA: TGTGCCAGCAGCTTGTCAGGTCTCTACGAGCAGTACTTC.

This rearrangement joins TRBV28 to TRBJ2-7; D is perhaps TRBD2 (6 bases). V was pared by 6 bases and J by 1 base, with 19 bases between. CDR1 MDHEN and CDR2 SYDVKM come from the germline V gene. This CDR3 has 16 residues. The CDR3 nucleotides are TGTGCCAGCAGGGGACCCCCTTTTAGCGGATCCTACGAGCAGTACTTC. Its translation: CASRGPPFSGSYEQYF.

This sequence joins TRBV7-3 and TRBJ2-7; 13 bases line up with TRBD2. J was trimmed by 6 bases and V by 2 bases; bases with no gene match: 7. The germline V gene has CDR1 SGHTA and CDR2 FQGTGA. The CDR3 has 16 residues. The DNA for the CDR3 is TGTGCCAGCAGCTTAGCCCGGACTAGCGGGGGAAGCGAGCAGTACTTC. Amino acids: CASSLARTSGGSEQYF.

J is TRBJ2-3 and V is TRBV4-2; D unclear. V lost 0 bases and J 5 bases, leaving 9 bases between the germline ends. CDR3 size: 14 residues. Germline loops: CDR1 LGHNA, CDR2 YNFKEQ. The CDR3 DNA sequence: TGTGCCAGCAGCCAAGATGACTCCGGAGATACGCAGTATTTT. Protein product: CASSQDDSGDTQYF.

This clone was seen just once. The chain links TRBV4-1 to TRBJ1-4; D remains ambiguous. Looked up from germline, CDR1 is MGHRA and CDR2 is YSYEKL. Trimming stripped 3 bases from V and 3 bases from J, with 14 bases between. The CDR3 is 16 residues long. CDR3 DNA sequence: TGCGCCAGCAGCCAGGAGGGTGCGGGAGCTAATGAAAAACTGTTTTTT. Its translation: CASSQEGAGANEKLFF.

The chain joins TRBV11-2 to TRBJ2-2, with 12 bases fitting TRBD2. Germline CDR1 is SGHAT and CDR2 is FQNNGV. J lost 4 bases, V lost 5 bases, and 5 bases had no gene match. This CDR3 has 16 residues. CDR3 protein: CASSPRTSGTTGELFF. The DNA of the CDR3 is TGTGCCAGCAGCCCCCGGACTAGCGGGACCACCGGGGAGCTGTTTTTT.

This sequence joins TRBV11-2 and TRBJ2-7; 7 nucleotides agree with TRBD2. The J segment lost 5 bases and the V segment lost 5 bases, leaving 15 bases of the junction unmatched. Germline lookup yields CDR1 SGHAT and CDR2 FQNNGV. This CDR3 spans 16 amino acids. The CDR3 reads CASSPRSSREPHEQYF. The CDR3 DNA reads TGTGCCAGCAGCCCCCGGTCTTCGCGGGAGCCCCACGAGCAGTACTTC.

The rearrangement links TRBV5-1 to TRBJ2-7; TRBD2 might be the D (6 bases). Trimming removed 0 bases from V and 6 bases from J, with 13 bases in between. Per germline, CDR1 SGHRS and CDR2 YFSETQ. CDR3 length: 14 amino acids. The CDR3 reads CASSLGQRAGEQYF. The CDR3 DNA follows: TGCGCCAGCAGCTTGGGACAGAGAGCGGGCGAGCAGTACTTC. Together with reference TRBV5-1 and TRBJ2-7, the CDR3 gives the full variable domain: KAGVTQTPRYLIKTRGQQVTLSCSPISGHRSVSWYQQTPGQGLQFLFEYFSETQRNKGNFPGRFSGRQFSNSRSEMNVSTLELGDSALYLCASSLGQRAGEQYFGPGTRLTVT.

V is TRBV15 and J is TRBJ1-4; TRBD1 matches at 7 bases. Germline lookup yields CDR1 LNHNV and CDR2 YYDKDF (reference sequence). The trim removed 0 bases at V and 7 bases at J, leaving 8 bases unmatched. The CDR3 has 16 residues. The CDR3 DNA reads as TGTGCCACCAGCAGAGACCGACAGGGAGGTAGTGAAAAACTGTTTTTT. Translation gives CATSRDRQGGSEKLFF. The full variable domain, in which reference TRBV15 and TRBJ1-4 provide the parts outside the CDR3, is DAMVIQNPRYQVTQFGKPVTLSCSQTLNHNVMYWYQQKSSQAPKLLFHYYDKDFNNEADTPDNFQSRRPNTSFCFLDIRSPGLGDTAMYLCATSRDRQGGSEKLFFGSGTQLSVL.

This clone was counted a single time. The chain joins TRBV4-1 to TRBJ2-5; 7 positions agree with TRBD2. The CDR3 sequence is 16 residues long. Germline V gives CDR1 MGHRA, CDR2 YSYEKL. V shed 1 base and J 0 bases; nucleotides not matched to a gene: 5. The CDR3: CASSQVPGRNQETQYF. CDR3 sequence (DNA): TGCGCCAGCAGCCAAGTCCCCGGGAGGAACCAAGAGACCCAGTACTTC.

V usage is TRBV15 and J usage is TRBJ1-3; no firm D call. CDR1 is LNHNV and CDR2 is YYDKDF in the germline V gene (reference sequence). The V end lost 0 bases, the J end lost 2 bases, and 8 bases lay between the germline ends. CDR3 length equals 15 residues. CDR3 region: CATSREGGTGNTIYF. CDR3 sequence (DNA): TGTGCCACCAGCAGAGAAGGAGGAACTGGAAACACCATATATTTT.

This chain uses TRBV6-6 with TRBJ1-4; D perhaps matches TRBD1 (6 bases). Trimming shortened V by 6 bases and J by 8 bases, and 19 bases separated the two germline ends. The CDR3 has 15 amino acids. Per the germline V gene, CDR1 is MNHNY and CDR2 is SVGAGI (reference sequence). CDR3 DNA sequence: TGTGCCAGCAGCCGTCCGGGGGGGCGCCCCGAAAAACTGTTTTTT. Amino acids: CASSRPGGRPEKLFF.

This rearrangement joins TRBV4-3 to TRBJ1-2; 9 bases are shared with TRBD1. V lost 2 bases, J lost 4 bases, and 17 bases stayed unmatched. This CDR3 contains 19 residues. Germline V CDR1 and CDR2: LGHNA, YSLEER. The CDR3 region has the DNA TGCGCCAGCAGCCAACAACTTCCGGGACAGGGCCAGGCCCTCTATGGCTACACCTTC. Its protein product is CASSQQLPGQGQALYGYTF.

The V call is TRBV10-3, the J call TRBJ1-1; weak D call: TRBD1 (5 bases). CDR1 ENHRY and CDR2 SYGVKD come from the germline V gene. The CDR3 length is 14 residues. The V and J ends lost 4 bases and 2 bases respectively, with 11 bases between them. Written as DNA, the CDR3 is TGTGCCATCAGTGCGGGGGACCGAAACACTGAAGCTTTCTTT. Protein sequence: CAISAGDRNTEAFF.

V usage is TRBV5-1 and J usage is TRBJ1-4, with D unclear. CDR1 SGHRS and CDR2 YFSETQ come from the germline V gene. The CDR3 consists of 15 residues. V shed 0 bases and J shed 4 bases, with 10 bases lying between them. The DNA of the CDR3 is TGCGCCAGCAGCTTGGGAGAGGGAATTAATGAAAAACTGTTTTTT. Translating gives CASSLGEGINEKLFF.